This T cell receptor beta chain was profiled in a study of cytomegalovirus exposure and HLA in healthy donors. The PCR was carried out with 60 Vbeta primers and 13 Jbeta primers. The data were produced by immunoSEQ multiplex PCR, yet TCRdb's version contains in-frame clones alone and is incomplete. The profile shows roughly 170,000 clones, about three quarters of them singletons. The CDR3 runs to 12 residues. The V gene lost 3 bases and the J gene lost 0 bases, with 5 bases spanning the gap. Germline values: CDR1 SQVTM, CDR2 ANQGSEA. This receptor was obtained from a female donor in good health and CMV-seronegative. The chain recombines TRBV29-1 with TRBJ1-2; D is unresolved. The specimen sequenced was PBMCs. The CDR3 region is CSVDQTNYGYTF. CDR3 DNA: TGCAGCGTTGACCAAACTAACTATGGCTACACCTTC.